There are many counts of the clone carrying this TCR beta chain. Its cognate antigen is unknown. Template material for amplifying TCR beta CDR3 regions consisted of RNA transcripts. First-round RT-PCR of the TCR CDR3 relied on the HTBI primer set. MiXCR, applied by TCRdb to the multiplex PCR reads, yields one record per CDR3 protein. The sample has around 250,000 distinct CDR3 sequences, roughly 15% seen once. From germline, CDR1 is SEHNR and CDR2 FQNEAQ (reference sequence). V lost 2 bases to trimming and J lost 1 base, with 11 bases between them. This CDR3 spans 16 amino acids. The sample is drawn from a study of T cells in Graves' hyperthyroidism and ophthalmopathy. Study-level points and caveats: Expanded thyroid clonotypes (above 0.001) were mostly also found in blood. Ophthalmopathy was predicted by the model a median of roughly 6 months ahead of onset.

This blood was taken when hyperthyroidism was first diagnosed, before any ophthalmopathy symptoms existed. Using around 10 ml of fresh peripheral blood, PBMCs were prepared. The origin of this receptor is a woman aged 40 to 50 with Graves' hyperthyroidism that later progressed to Graves' ophthalmopathy. This sequence joins TRBV7-9 and TRBJ2-2; possible D gene TRBD2, 5 bases. The sequencing input was blood. The CDR3 loop is CASSLTNSGNTGELFF. The CDR3, as DNA: TGTGCCAGCAGCTTAACTAACAGCGGGAACACCGGGGAGCTGTTTTTT.